This record covers a single T cell receptor (beta chain). Its antigen remains unknown. One end of the junction fails to match germline, which may point to a read error. These data originate in a study of T-cell reconstitution after alpha-beta-depleted transplantation in children. Overall study findings and caveats: T-cell counts and diversity were attributed mostly to newly produced T cells one year after transplant.

Unique molecular identifiers were used to barcode this TCRbeta library. TCRdb ran MiXCR on the PCR reads and lists one entry per CDR3 protein. The data show 130,000 to 150,000 distinct CDR3 sequences, around 9% seen once. Germline assignment: CDR1 DFQATT and CDR2 SNEGSKA (reference sequence). The CDR3 is 17 residues long. The chain has TRBV20-1 and TRBJ2-2; 9 bases align to TRBD2. This clonotype was obtained from a female patient aged 2-9 years who had a stem cell transplant for congenital amegakaryocytic thrombocytopenia, so the T cells may come from the graft donor. The sequencing used PBMCs, mostly from graft donor cells, collected 180 days after TCRalphabeta/CD19-depleted stem cell transplant. The CDR3 here is CCARDVSSGSPTGELFF. Here the CDR3 DNA reads TGCTGTGCTAGAGATGTCAGTAGCGGGAGTCCCACCGGGGAGCTGTTTTTT.